This T cell receptor beta chain was sequenced for a study of blood T cell repertoires in COVID-19. About the study: The study drew acute and convalescent COVID-19 samples from the United States, Italy and Spain. T cells, B-cell-depleted T cells, or PBMCs provided the cDNA or gDNA that served as material.

In the authors' methods: For nucleated cells, counts were estimated from reference gene primer amplification. Assay: immunoSEQ multiplex PCR; the TCRdb copy retains only in-frame clones and omits some. V, J and clone size are taken as reported in that table, and D and trimming were inferred from the DNA itself. The sample has around 150,000 clones; more than 60% are singletons. Germline values: CDR1 LGHNA, CDR2 YNFKEQ. The CDR3 covers 13 residues. Between the trimmed V and J ends, which lost 0 bases and 10 bases, there was a span of 12 bases. This chain links TRBV4-2 with TRBJ1-2; D is uncertain. Sequencing used peripheral blood. The source is a woman aged 45-59 years with active or convalescent COVID-19. For the CDR3, the DNA is TGTGCCAGCAGCCAAGACCCATTAAGAGACTACACCTTC. It encodes CASSQDPLRDYTF.